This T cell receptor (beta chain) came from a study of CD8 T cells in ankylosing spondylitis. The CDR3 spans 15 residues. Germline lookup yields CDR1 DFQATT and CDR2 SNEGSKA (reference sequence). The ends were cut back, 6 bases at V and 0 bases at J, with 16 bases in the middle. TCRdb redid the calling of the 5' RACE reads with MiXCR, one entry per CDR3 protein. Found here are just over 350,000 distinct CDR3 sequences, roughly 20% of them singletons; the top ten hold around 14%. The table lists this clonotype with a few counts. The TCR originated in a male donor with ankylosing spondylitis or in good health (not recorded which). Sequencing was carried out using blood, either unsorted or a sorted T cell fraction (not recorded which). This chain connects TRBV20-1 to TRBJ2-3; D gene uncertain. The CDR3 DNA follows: TGCAGTGCCAGCCTGTGGGGTAGCAGCACAGATACGCAGTATTTT. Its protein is CSASLWGSSTDTQYF.